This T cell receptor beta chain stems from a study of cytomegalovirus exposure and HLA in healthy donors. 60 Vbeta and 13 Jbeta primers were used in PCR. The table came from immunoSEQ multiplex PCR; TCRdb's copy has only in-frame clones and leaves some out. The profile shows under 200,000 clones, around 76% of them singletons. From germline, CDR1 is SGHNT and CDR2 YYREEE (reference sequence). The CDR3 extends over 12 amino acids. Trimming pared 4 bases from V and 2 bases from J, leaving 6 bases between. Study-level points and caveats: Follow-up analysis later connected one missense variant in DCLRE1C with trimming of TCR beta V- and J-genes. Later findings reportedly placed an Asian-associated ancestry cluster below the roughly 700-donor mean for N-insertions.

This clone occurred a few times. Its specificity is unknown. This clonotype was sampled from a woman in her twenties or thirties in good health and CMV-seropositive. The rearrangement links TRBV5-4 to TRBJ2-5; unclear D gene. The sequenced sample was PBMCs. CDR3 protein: CASSALQETQYF. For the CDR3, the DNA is TGTGCCAGCAGCGCGTTACAAGAGACCCAGTACTTC. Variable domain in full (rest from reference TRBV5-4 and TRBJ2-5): ETGVTQSPTHLIKTRGQQVTLRCSSQSGHNTVSWYQQALGQGPQFIFQYYREEENGRGNFPPRFSGLQFPNYSSELNVNALELDDSALYLCASSALQETQYFGPGTRLLVL.